Included here is one T cell receptor beta chain sequence, with context. Its target is not known. Every subset's genomic DNA went evenly onto several immunoSEQ plates. The assay was immunoSEQ multiplex PCR, and TCRdb's table has in-frame clones only and misses some. The sample shows about 680,000 clones, about 90% of them seen only once. This entry comes from a study of shared clonotypes between healthy human individuals. Study results and caveats: With several donors compared, around 5.4% of naive CD4 clonotypes were shared.

CD8 cells classed as naive were CD45RO-negative and positively selected for CCR7, excluding terminally differentiated effector memory CD45RA+ cells. The germline V gene has CDR1 LNHNV and CDR2 YYDKDF (reference sequence). The CDR3 extends over 16 amino acids. The junction had 4 bases not matched to a gene; V was cut back by 3 bases and J by 4 bases. Input material: naive CD8+ T cells sorted from blood. The chain combines TRBV15 with TRBJ2-1; 12 nucleotides match TRBD2. The TCR comes from a man aged 25 to 40 in good health. CDR3 sequence (DNA): TGTGCCACCAGCAGCAGGACTAGCGGGATGTACAATGAGCAGTTCTTC. Protein product: CATSSRTSGMYNEQFF.